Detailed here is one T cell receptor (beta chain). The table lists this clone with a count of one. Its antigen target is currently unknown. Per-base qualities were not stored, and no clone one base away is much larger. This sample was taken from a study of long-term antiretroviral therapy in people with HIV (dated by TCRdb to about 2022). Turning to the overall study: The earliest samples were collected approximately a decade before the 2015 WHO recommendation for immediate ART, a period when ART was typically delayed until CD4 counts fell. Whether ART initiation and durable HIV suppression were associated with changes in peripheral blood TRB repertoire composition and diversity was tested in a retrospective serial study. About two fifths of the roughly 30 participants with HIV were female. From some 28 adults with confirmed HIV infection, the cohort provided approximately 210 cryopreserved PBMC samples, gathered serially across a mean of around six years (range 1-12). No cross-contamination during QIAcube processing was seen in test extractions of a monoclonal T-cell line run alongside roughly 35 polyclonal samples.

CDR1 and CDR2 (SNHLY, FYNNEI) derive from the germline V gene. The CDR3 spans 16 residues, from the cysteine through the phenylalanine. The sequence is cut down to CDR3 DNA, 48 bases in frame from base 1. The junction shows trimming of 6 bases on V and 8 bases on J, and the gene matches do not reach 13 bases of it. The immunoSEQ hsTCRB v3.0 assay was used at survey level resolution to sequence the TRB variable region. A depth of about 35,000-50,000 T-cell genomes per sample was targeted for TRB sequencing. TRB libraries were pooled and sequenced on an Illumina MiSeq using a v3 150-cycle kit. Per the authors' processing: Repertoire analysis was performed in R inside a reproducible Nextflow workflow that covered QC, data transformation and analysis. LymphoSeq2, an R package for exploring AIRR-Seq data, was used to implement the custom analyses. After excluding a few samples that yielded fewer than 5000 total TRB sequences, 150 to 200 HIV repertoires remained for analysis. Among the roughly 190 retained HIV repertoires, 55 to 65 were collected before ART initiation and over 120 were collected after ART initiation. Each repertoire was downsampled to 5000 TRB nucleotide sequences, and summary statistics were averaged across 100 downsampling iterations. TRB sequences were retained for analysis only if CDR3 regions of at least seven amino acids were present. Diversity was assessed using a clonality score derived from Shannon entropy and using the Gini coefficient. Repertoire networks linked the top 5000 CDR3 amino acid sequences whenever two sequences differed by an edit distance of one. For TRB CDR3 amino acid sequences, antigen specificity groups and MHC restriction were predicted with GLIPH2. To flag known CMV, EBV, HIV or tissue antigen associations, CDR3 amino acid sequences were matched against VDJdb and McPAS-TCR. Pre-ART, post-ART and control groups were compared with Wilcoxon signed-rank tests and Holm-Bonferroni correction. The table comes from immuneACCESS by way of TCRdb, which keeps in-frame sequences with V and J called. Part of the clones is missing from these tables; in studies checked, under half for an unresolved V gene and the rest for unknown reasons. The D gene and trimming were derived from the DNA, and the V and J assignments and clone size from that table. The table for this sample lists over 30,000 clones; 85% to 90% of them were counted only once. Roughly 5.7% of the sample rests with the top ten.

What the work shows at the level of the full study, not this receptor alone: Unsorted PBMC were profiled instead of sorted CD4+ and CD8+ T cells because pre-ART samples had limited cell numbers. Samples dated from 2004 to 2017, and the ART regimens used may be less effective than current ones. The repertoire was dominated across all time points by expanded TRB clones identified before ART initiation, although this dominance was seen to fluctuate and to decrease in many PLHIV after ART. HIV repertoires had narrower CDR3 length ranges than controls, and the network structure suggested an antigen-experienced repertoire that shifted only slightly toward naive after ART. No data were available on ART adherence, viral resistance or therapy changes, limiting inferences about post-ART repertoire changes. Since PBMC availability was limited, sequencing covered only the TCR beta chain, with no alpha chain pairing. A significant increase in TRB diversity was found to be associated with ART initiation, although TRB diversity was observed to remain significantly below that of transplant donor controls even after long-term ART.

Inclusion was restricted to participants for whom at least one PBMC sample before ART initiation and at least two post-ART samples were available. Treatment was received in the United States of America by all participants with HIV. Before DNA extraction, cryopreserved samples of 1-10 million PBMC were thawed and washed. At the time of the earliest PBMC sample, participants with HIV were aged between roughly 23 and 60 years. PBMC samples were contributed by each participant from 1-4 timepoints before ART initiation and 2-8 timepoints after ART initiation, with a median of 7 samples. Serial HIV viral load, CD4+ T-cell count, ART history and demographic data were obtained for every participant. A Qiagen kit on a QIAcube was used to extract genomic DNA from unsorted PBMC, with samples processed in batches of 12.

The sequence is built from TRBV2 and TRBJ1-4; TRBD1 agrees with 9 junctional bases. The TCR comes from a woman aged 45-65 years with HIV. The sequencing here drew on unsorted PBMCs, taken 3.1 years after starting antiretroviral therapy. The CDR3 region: CASSHNRGRGSEKLFF. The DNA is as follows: TGTGCCAGCAGCCACAACAGGGGGCGAGGGTCGGAAAAACTGTTTTTT.